Each of the 32 T cell receptor beta chains below was sequenced from the same sample in a study of blood T cell repertoires in COVID-19. Clones were read by immunoSEQ multiplex PCR, and TCRdb kept only the in-frame ones, dropping some. The sample comprises 130,000 to 150,000 clones, roughly 80% of which are singletons, and over 8.5% rests with the top ten. Sequencing input: peripheral blood. Receptors originate from a man in his fifties with active or convalescent COVID-19.

V and J are TRBV27 and TRBJ2-1; 9 bases are a match to TRBD2. CDR1 is MNHEY and CDR2 is SMNVEV in the germline V gene (reference sequence). CDR3 length equals 16 residues. Unmatched junction bases numbered 8, after V lost 5 bases and J lost 3 bases. Written as DNA, the CDR3 is TGTGCCAGCAGTCTCAGACTAGCGGAGTACTACAATGAGCAGTTCTTC. Amino acid sequence: CASSLRLAEYYNEQFF.

This sequence joins TRBV7-3 and TRBJ1-5, with 8 bases identical to TRBD1. Germline V CDR1 and CDR2: SGHTA, FQGTGA. CDR3 length: 16 residues. With 5 bases clipped from V and 5 bases from J, the junction kept 11 bases outside the gene matches. CDR3 sequence reads: CASSPVGQGVDQPQHF. The CDR3 DNA follows: TGTGCCAGCAGCCCCGTCGGACAGGGAGTGGATCAGCCCCAGCATTTT.

This clone was found once. This sequence joins TRBV5-8 and TRBJ2-3; possible D gene TRBD1, 6 bases. The CDR3 contains 15 residues. Germline CDR1 reads SGHTS; CDR2 reads YDEGEE. The ends were cut back, 0 bases at V and 4 bases at J, with 12 bases in the middle. The CDR3 DNA reads as TGTGCCAGCAGCTTGGGAACAGGGAGCCCAGATACGCAGTATTTT. It specifies CASSLGTGSPDTQYF.

This clone has only a few counts. The rearrangement uses TRBV6-5 and TRBJ2-5; 11 nucleotides agree with TRBD2. V was clipped by 6 bases and J by 4 bases; unmatched bases: 7. The CDR3 consists of 15 residues. From germline, CDR1 is MNHEY and CDR2 SVGAGI. The CDR3 loop is CASSATSGTGETQYF. Here the CDR3 DNA reads TGTGCCAGCAGCGCGACTAGCGGGACGGGAGAGACCCAGTACTTC.

This chain uses TRBV28 with TRBJ1-2, with D perhaps matching TRBD1 (6 bases). Germline CDR1 MDHEN, CDR2 SYDVKM. V was cut by 3 bases and J by 5 bases, with 19 bases left in between. The CDR3 has 16 amino acids. The CDR3 bases are TGTGCCAGCAGTTTCCCTCGGGGGGCGCTCGTTTATGGCTACACCTTC. It encodes CASSFPRGALVYGYTF.

In DNA, the CDR3 is TGTGCCAGCAGCCTCAGCTCCTACGAGCAGTACTTC. This encodes CASSLSSYEQYF. This chain connects TRBV3-1 (or the pseudogene TRBV3-2) to TRBJ2-7; the D is unclear. With 4 bases removed from V and 0 bases from J, the gap between germline ends came to 4 bases. This CDR3 spans 12 amino acids. CDR1 is LGHDT and CDR2 is YNNKEL in the germline V gene (reference sequence).

CDR3 residues: CASSLRDYKETQYF. In DNA form, the CDR3 reads TGTGCCAGCAGCCTCCGGGACTACAAAGAGACCCAGTACTTC. This rearrangement joins TRBV14 to TRBJ2-5; 7 bases line up with TRBD2. Germline V gene data show CDR1 as SGHDN and CDR2 as FVKESK. V gave up 4 bases and J gave up 3 bases; unmatched junction bases: 5. This CDR3 region has 14 residues.

A few counts support this clone. The chain is built from TRBV7-9 and TRBJ2-2, with D possibly TRBD2 on 6 matching bases. V dropped 2 bases and J dropped 8 bases, with 12 bases sitting between them. This CDR3 spans 14 amino acids. The germline CDR1 and CDR2 sequences are SEHNR and FQNEAQ (reference sequence). For the CDR3, the DNA is TGTGCCAGCAGCTTACAAGGAGGGTTGGGGGAGCTGTTTTTT. This translates into CASSLQGGLGELFF.

The chain's CDR3 is CASSFSLAGDIQYF. DNA of the CDR3: TGTGCCAGCAGTTTCAGCCTAGCGGGAGACATCCAGTACTTC. The chain employs TRBV27 and TRBJ2-7; 10 nucleotides align to TRBD2. Germline V gene sequence: CDR1 MNHEY, CDR2 SMNVEV (reference sequence). This CDR3 comprises 14 residues. Trimming at V came to 3 bases and at J to 10 bases, leaving 9 bases not matched to a gene.

This chain joins TRBV7-3 and TRBJ2-1, with 9 bases aligning to TRBD2. CDR3 length: 15 amino acids. Trimming took 2 bases from V and 6 from J; bases not matched to a gene: 5. CDR1 is SGHTA and CDR2 is FQGTGA in the germline V gene. For the CDR3, the DNA is TGTGCCAGCAGCTTATATCCTAGCGGGATCAATGAGCAGTTCTTC. This sequence encodes CASSLYPSGINEQFF. The full variable domain, rest sourced from reference TRBV7-3 and TRBJ2-1, is GAGVSQTPSNKVTEKGKYVELRCDPISGHTALYWYRQSLGQGPEFLIYFQGTGAADDSGLPNDRFFAVRPEGSVSTLKIQRTERGDSAVYLCASSLYPSGINEQFFGPGTRLTVL.

The rearrangement joins TRBV24-1 to TRBJ2-3; a possible D gene is TRBD1 (6 bases). Looked up from germline, CDR1 is KGHDR and CDR2 is SFDVKD. CDR3 length: 14 amino acids. With 6 bases removed from V and 0 bases from J, the gap between germline ends came to 9 bases. The CDR3 loop reads CATSNRVSTDTQYF. The CDR3 coding sequence is TGTGCCACCAGTAACAGGGTTAGCACAGATACGCAGTATTTT.

The gene calls are TRBV12-3 or TRBV12-4 and TRBJ1-1; 10 positions match TRBD1. The CDR3 covers 13 residues. V shed 5 bases, J shed 5 bases, and the junction held 2 bases outside the gene matches. CDR3 in DNA: TGTGCCAGCAGTGGGGACAGGGGAACTGAAGCTTTCTTT. Translating it yields CASSGDRGTEAFF.

V usage is TRBV2 and J usage is TRBJ1-6; TRBD1 matches at 9 bases. Germline CDR1 is SNHLY and CDR2 is FYNNEI. This CDR3 region has 16 residues. The V segment lost 3 bases and the J segment 10 bases; nucleotides outside the gene matches: 10. The CDR3 protein is CASSEERTGASSPLHF. For the CDR3, the DNA is TGTGCCAGCAGTGAGGAAAGGACAGGGGCGTCCTCACCCCTCCACTTT. The full variable domain, completed using reference TRBV2 and TRBJ1-6, is EPEVTQTPSHQVTQMGQEVILRCVPISNHLYFYWYRQILGQKVEFLVSFYNNEISEKSEIFDDQFSVERPDGSNFTLKIRSTKLEDSAMYFCASSEERTGASSPLHFGNGTRLTVT.

Here the CDR3 DNA reads TGTGCCAGCAGCAAAGCTCCTGACAGGGGGGAGGCTAATGAGCAGTTCTTC. It yields the protein CASSKAPDRGEANEQFF. The V and J genes are TRBV21-1 and TRBJ2-1; TRBD1 is the table's D call and was not checked against the DNA. TRBV21-1 is a listed pseudogene. The CDR3 contains 17 residues.

The gene calls are TRBV27 and TRBJ1-3; 7 nucleotides match TRBD1. Germline V CDR1 and CDR2: MNHEY, SMNVEV (reference sequence). The V segment lost 6 bases and the J segment 3 bases; nucleotides outside the gene matches: 8. CDR3 size: 15 residues. Here the CDR3 DNA reads TGTGCCAGCAGCAGACAGGGAGGTTTTGGAAACACCATATATTTT. This sequence encodes CASSRQGGFGNTIYF.

The chain recombines TRBV24-1 with TRBJ2-5, with TRBD2 identical over 13 bases. The CDR3 loop spans 16 amino acids. CDR1 KGHDR and CDR2 SFDVKD come from the germline V gene. V dropped 5 bases and J dropped 2; count of bases not matched to a gene: 4. The CDR3: CATSALLAGGQETQYF. In nucleotides, the CDR3 is TGTGCCACCAGTGCCTTACTAGCGGGAGGGCAAGAGACCCAGTACTTC.

This chain connects TRBV7-3 to TRBJ1-2, with TRBD1 matching over 9 bases. Per the germline V gene, CDR1 is SGHTA and CDR2 is FQGTGA. V lost 4 bases, J lost 5 bases, and 5 bases stayed unmatched. This CDR3 has 14 amino acids. The CDR3 region has the DNA TGTGCCAGCAGCTCGGGACAGGGCACATATGGCTACACCTTC. Translated, it gives CASSSGQGTYGYTF.

The chain recombines TRBV5-1 with TRBJ2-3, with a weak D call TRBD2 (5 bases). Germline CDR1 SGHRS, CDR2 YFSETQ. Trimming pared 1 base from V and 2 bases from J, leaving 14 bases between. The CDR3 is made up of 16 amino acids. CDR3 sequence: CASSLPISATTDTQYF. DNA of the CDR3: TGCGCCAGCAGCTTGCCGATTAGCGCTACCACAGATACGCAGTATTTT.

In nucleotides, the CDR3 is TGCGCCAGCAGCTGGGGGACTCAAGAGACCCAGTACTTC. As protein: CASSWGTQETQYF. The rearrangement joins TRBV5-1 to TRBJ2-5, with D perhaps TRBD2 (6 bases). Germline CDR1 and CDR2: SGHRS and YFSETQ. V lost 3 bases, J lost 2 bases, and 8 bases lay in between. The CDR3 totals 13 residues. Looking up the rest from reference TRBV5-1 and TRBJ2-5 gives the full variable domain: KAGVTQTPRYLIKTRGQQVTLSCSPISGHRSVSWYQQTPGQGLQFLFEYFSETQRNKGNFPGRFSGRQFSNSRSEMNVSTLELGDSALYLCASSWGTQETQYFGPGTRLLVL.

V gene TRBV4-1 combines with J gene TRBJ2-2; D unclear. V was pared by 0 bases and J by 7 bases, with 15 bases between. Germline V gene lookup returns CDR1 MGHRA and CDR2 YSYEKL. The CDR3 totals 16 residues. The CDR3 nucleotides are TGCGCCAGCAGCCAAGAGGGTGCCGTTAGCAACGGGGAGCTGTTTTTT. It translates to CASSQEGAVSNGELFF.

The chain carries TRBV3-1 (or the pseudogene TRBV3-2) and TRBJ1-2; D may be TRBD1 (5 bases). V lost 2 bases and J 7 bases, leaving 17 bases between the germline ends. CDR1 and CDR2 from the germline V gene are LGHDT and YNNKEL (reference sequence). CDR3 size: 15 residues. DNA of the CDR3: TGTGCCAGCAGCCAACAGGCGGGGGGAGGCGTTGGCTACACCTTC. Translation gives CASSQQAGGGVGYTF.

This chain uses TRBV11-1 with TRBJ2-3; 11 nucleotides agree with TRBD2. J lost 0 bases, V lost 3 bases, and 2 bases had no gene match. The CDR3 length is 16 residues. Germline values: CDR1 SGHAT, CDR2 FQDESV (reference sequence). As DNA, the CDR3 is TGTGCCAGCAGCTTCAGACTAGCGGGAAGCACAGATACGCAGTATTTT. Translated: CASSFRLAGSTDTQYF.

The chain uses TRBV21-1 and TRBJ1-6. TRBV21-1 constitutes a pseudogene. The CDR3 consists of 15 residues. The CDR3 protein is CASSKARDLNSPLHF. The CDR3 DNA follows: TGTGCCAGCAGCAAAGCACGGGACTTGAATTCACCCCTCCACTTT.

J is TRBJ1-1 and V is TRBV7-9, with D perhaps matching TRBD1 (5 bases). The germline V gene has CDR1 SEHNR and CDR2 FQNEAQ (reference sequence). V lost 5 bases to trimming and J lost 8 bases, with 15 bases between them. The CDR3 runs to 13 residues. DNA of the CDR3: TGTGCCAGCAGCCCTTGGACAAGTCCGGAAGCTTTCTTT. It translates to CASSPWTSPEAFF.

The chain recombines TRBV18 with TRBJ1-6, with D perhaps matching TRBD1 (6 bases). This CDR3 is built from 16 residues. V lost 2 bases to trimming and J lost 6 bases, with 14 bases between them. The V gene's germline CDR1 is KGHSH and CDR2 LQKENI. The CDR3, as DNA: TGTGCCAGCTCACCATTCGACCGAGGGGGTAATTCACCCCTCCACTTT. Its protein is CASSPFDRGGNSPLHF. Based on the CDR3 plus reference TRBV18 and TRBJ1-6, the full variable domain is NAGVMQNPRHLVRRRGQEARLRCSPMKGHSHVYWYRQLPEEGLKFMVYLQKENIIDESGMPKERFSAEFPKEGPSILRIQQVVRGDSAAYFCASSPFDRGGNSPLHFGNGTRLTVT.

The V gene is TRBV10-1, the J gene TRBJ1-1; 7 nucleotides agree with TRBD1. Germline V lookup: CDR1 WNHNN, CDR2 SYGVQD (reference sequence). With 0 bases clipped from V and 4 bases from J, the junction kept 5 bases outside the gene matches. There are 15 residues in the CDR3. CDR3 in DNA: TGCGCCAGCAGTGAGTCTGGGACAGAAGGCACTGAAGCTTTCTTT. Protein: CASSESGTEGTEAFF.

This clone was picked up a small number of times. V is TRBV28 and J is TRBJ1-5; 9 bases are a match to TRBD1. V dropped 4 bases and J dropped 6; count of bases not matched to a gene: 7. Germline V gives CDR1 MDHEN, CDR2 SYDVKM. The CDR3 has 15 amino acids. The CDR3 DNA follows: TGTGCCAGCAGTTGGTTTGGACAGGGGAGTCAGCCCCAGCATTTT. This encodes CASSWFGQGSQPQHF.

The gene calls are TRBV3-1 (or the pseudogene TRBV3-2) and TRBJ1-6, with D perhaps TRBD1 (5 bases). Trimming shortened V by 0 bases and J by 8 bases, and 17 bases separated the two germline ends. Germline-derived CDR1 and CDR2 are LGHDT and YNNKEL (reference sequence). The CDR3 has 17 amino acids. The CDR3 protein is CASSQDMGPGGDSPLHF. DNA of the CDR3: TGTGCCAGCAGCCAAGATATGGGACCGGGGGGTGATTCACCCCTCCACTTT.

In this sample, this clone turned up a few times. The chain employs TRBV27 and TRBJ2-1, with a possible D match to TRBD2 (5 bases). V dropped 0 bases and J dropped 0 bases, with 9 bases sitting between them. This CDR3 comprises 16 residues. Looked up from germline, CDR1 is MNHEY and CDR2 is SMNVEV (reference sequence). In DNA form, the CDR3 reads TGTGCCAGCAGTTTATCGCTAGGGAGCTCCTACAATGAGCAGTTCTTC. Protein: CASSLSLGSSYNEQFF.

The chain employs TRBV5-1 and TRBJ1-1; D unclear. The V and J ends lost 4 bases and 0 bases respectively, with 7 bases between them. The CDR3 runs to 13 residues. CDR1 is SGHRS, CDR2 YFSETQ, per germline. This CDR3 is CASSPQMNTEAFF. The CDR3 nucleotides read TGCGCCAGCAGCCCCCAAATGAACACTGAAGCTTTCTTT.

This chain links TRBV5-1 with TRBJ1-1; D is unclear. The CDR3 has 15 amino acids. The germline V gene encodes CDR1 SGHRS and CDR2 YFSETQ. Trimming pared 0 bases from V and 1 base from J, leaving 10 bases between. The CDR3, as DNA: TGCGCCAGCAGCTTGGAAGTGGCAGGGAACACTGAAGCTTTCTTT. Its translation: CASSLEVAGNTEAFF. Filled out from reference TRBV5-1 and TRBJ1-1, the complete variable domain reads KAGVTQTPRYLIKTRGQQVTLSCSPISGHRSVSWYQQTPGQGLQFLFEYFSETQRNKGNFPGRFSGRQFSNSRSEMNVSTLELGDSALYLCASSLEVAGNTEAFFGQGTRLTVV.

This chain connects TRBV28 to TRBJ1-5; 7 bases are shared with TRBD1. The germline V gene encodes CDR1 MDHEN and CDR2 SYDVKM. The CDR3 spans 16 residues. The ends lost 2 bases at V and 5 bases at J; junction bases unmatched: 9. The CDR3 sequence: CASSLHGTARDQPQHF. CDR3 bases: TGTGCCAGCAGTTTACATGGGACAGCCAGAGATCAGCCCCAGCATTTT.